Presented here are 27 T cell receptor beta chains from one specimen sequenced in a study of T-cell memory formation after mild COVID-19. TCRdb redid the calling of the 5' RACE reads with MiXCR, one entry per CDR3 protein. The data show hundreds of thousands of distinct CDR3 sequences, with approximately 20% seen just once and 7.5% to 9.5% held by the top ten. Specimen: PBMCs or a T cell subset sorted from them (not recorded which). These receptors all come from an adult woman who had mild COVID-19 (a few samples of this study predate the infection). Cell type and time point are not known.

The chain is built from TRBV29-1 and TRBJ2-7, with a possible D match to TRBD2 (6 bases). Between the trimmed V and J ends, which lost 6 bases and 2 bases, there was a span of 14 bases. This CDR3 region has 13 residues. CDR1 and CDR2 (germline): SQVTM, ANQGSEA. The CDR3 DNA sequence: TGCAGCGTCAGACTAGTAGGGACCTACGAGCAGTACTTC. Protein: CSVRLVGTYEQYF.

In DNA, the CDR3 is TGCGCCAGCAGCCAATTTTCAATGGCCTACAATGAGCAGTTCTTC. Translated: CASSQFSMAYNEQFF. This chain uses TRBV4-1 with TRBJ2-1, with D hard to call. Germline V gene data show CDR1 as MGHRA and CDR2 as YSYEKL. Trimming removed 2 bases at V and 2 bases at J, with 10 bases between. The CDR3 extends over 15 amino acids.

The CDR3 loop reads CASSPAGGSSPLHF. In DNA form, the CDR3 reads TGTGCCAGCAGCCCAGCTGGAGGTAGCTCACCCCTCCACTTT. The V call is TRBV7-6, the J call TRBJ1-6, with D uncertain. Trimming removed 5 bases at V and 10 bases at J, with 15 bases between. The germline V gene encodes CDR1 SGHVS and CDR2 FNYEAQ. The CDR3 has 14 amino acids.

The J gene is TRBJ1-1, the V gene TRBV30; the D is unclear. Germline V lookup: CDR1 GTSNPN, CDR2 SVGIG (reference sequence). V lost 3 bases and J 6 bases, leaving 8 bases between the germline ends. This CDR3 region has 11 residues. Here the CDR3 reads CAWRLQAEAFF. In nucleotides, the CDR3 is TGTGCCTGGAGGCTCCAGGCTGAAGCTTTCTTT. The full variable domain, rest sourced from reference TRBV30 and TRBJ1-1, is SQTIHQWPATLVQPVGSPLSLECTVEGTSNPNLYWYRQAAGRGLQLLFYSVGIGQISSEVPQNLSASRPQDRQFILSSKKLLLSDSGFYLCAWRLQAEAFFGQGTRLTVV.

This clonotype was recorded only once. V and J are TRBV9 and TRBJ2-1; TRBD2 is a possible D gene (6 bases). The V gene's germline CDR1 is SGDLS and CDR2 YYNGEE. V was trimmed by 2 bases and J by 8 bases, leaving 17 bases between them. The CDR3 contains 15 residues. The CDR3 region is CASSVTFTSLYEQFF. CDR3 in DNA: TGTGCCAGCAGCGTGACATTCACTAGCCTTTATGAGCAGTTCTTC.

This clonotype occurred many times. The rearrangement uses TRBV7-3 and TRBJ2-4; TRBD1 or TRBD2 may be the D gene (7 bases each). Trimming cost V 2 bases and J 6 bases, with 17 bases left between them. In germline, CDR1 is SGHTA, CDR2 FQGTGA. CDR3 length: 16 residues. CDR3 loop: CASSLGGQGGPNIQYF. The DNA for the CDR3 is TGTGCCAGCAGCTTAGGAGGGCAGGGGGGGCCAAACATTCAGTACTTC.

This clonotype has a count of ten or more. This chain connects TRBV5-6 to TRBJ1-6, with TRBD1 identical over 7 bases. V gave up 4 bases and J gave up 7 bases; unmatched junction bases: 8. The length of the CDR3 is 15 residues. The V gene's germline CDR1 is SGHDT and CDR2 YYEEEE. In DNA form, the CDR3 reads TGTGCCAGCAGCCAACAGGGGCGGACGAATTCACCCCTCCACTTT. This encodes CASSQQGRTNSPLHF.

The chain carries TRBV6-5 and TRBJ2-2; D perhaps matches TRBD1 (5 bases). The CDR3 totals 15 residues. V gave up 2 bases and J gave up 1 base, with 8 bases separating them. Per germline, CDR1 MNHEY and CDR2 SVGAGI. The CDR3, as DNA: TGTGCCAGCAGTTACATTACAGGGAACACCGGGGAGCTGTTTTTT. Its protein product is CASSYITGNTGELFF.

This clonotype has a count of ten or more. V gene TRBV2 combines with J gene TRBJ2-7; no clear D gene. This CDR3 has 13 amino acids. V was trimmed by 6 bases and J by 1 base, leaving 10 bases between them. Germline CDR1 reads SNHLY; CDR2 reads FYNNEI. The CDR3 here is CASSSGLSYEQYF. In nucleotides, the CDR3 is TGTGCCAGCAGCTCGGGTCTTTCCTACGAGCAGTACTTC.

This clonotype was recorded once. The chain uses TRBV15 and TRBJ2-3; D is undetermined. Germline CDR1 is LNHNV and CDR2 is YYDKDF (reference sequence). This CDR3 spans 15 amino acids. V lost 0 bases to trimming and J lost 2 bases, with 9 bases between them. The CDR3 coding sequence is TGTGCCACCAGCAGAGATTGGCGTTCCACAGATACGCAGTATTTT. It codes for CATSRDWRSTDTQYF. Supplemented by reference TRBV15 and TRBJ2-3, the full variable domain reads DAMVIQNPRYQVTQFGKPVTLSCSQTLNHNVMYWYQQKSSQAPKLLFHYYDKDFNNEADTPDNFQSRRPNTSFCFLDIRSPGLGDTAMYLCATSRDWRSTDTQYFGPGTRLTVL.

This clonotype has just a few counts. CDR3 in amino acids: CAISDLGGSGANVLTF. The DNA of the CDR3 is TGTGCCATCAGTGATCTTGGGGGCTCTGGGGCCAACGTCCTGACTTTC. The chain has TRBV10-3 and TRBJ2-6; D tentatively fits TRBD1 or TRBD2 (5 bases each). The CDR3 consists of 16 residues. The germline V gene has CDR1 ENHRY and CDR2 SYGVKD. V was trimmed by 3 bases and J by 0 bases, leaving 9 bases between them.

The table lists this clonotype with a few counts. The chain recombines TRBV7-9 with TRBJ2-7; weak D call: TRBD1 (6 bases). The CDR3 runs to 13 residues. Trimming cost V 4 bases and J 3 bases, with 10 bases left between them. CDR1 is SEHNR, CDR2 FQNEAQ, per germline (reference sequence). CDR3 loop: CASSSGQFYEQYF. The CDR3 coding sequence is TGTGCCAGCAGCTCTGGACAGTTCTACGAGCAGTACTTC.

The V gene is TRBV5-1, the J gene TRBJ2-2; the D is unclear. The CDR3 has 15 residues. Between the trimmed V and J ends, which lost 0 bases and 3 bases, there was a span of 9 bases. In germline, CDR1 is SGHRS, CDR2 YFSETQ. CDR3 amino acids: CASSLEIGYTGELFF. The CDR3 nucleotides read TGCGCCAGCAGCTTGGAGATCGGATACACCGGGGAGCTGTTTTTT.

The chain uses TRBV6-1 and TRBJ2-7; D is possibly TRBD1 (6 bases). From germline, CDR1 is MNHNS and CDR2 SASEGT. Between the trimmed V and J ends, which lost 10 bases and 4 bases, there was a span of 14 bases. This CDR3 has 12 residues. The CDR3 region has the DNA TGTGCCATGGGGGCTAACGGGTACGAGCAGTACTTC. As protein: CAMGANGYEQYF.

This clonotype was detected only a few times. This chain links TRBV4-1 with TRBJ1-5; D call uncertain. CDR1 and CDR2 (germline): MGHRA, YSYEKL. Trimming took 0 bases from V and 4 from J, leaving 10 bases between them. The CDR3 spans 15 residues. CDR3: CASSQDAGRNQPQHF. DNA of the CDR3: TGCGCCAGCAGCCAAGATGCGGGGAGGAATCAGCCCCAGCATTTT.

This clonotype was detected only a few times. V and J are TRBV12-3 or TRBV12-4 and TRBJ2-5; TRBD2 agrees at 10 bases. CDR3 length: 17 residues. V lost 1 base and J lost 7; bases outside the gene matches: 12. CDR3 nucleotides: TGTGCCAGCAGTTTAGGGGTTCGGAGCGGGGGGGCCGTGACCCAGTACTTC. Residues: CASSLGVRSGGAVTQYF.

This clonotype was seen more than once but under ten times. This chain links TRBV9 with TRBJ2-1; D is possibly TRBD1 (5 bases). V was cut by 4 bases and J by 8 bases, with 13 bases left in between. This CDR3 region has 13 residues. In germline, CDR1 is SGDLS, CDR2 YYNGEE. The CDR3, as DNA: TGTGCCAGCAGCATTGCAGGGTCCGATGAGCAGTTCTTC. Protein: CASSIAGSDEQFF. Complete variable domain (other parts from reference TRBV9 and TRBJ2-1): DSGVTQTPKHLITATGQRVTLRCSPRSGDLSVYWYQQSLDQGLQFLIQYYNGEERAKGNILERFSAQQFPDLHSELNLSSLELGDSALYFCASSIAGSDEQFFGPGTRLTVL.

The chain couples TRBV5-8 to TRBJ1-1; no clear D. The germline V gene has CDR1 SGHTS and CDR2 YDEGEE. Trimming took 0 bases from V and 1 from J, leaving 13 bases between them. The CDR3 has 16 residues. The CDR3 nucleotides are TGTGCCAGCAGCTTGGACGACCGAGGACGGAACACTGAAGCTTTCTTT. This gives the protein CASSLDDRGRNTEAFF. Full variable domain (outside the CDR3, taken from reference TRBV5-8 and TRBJ1-1): EAGVTQSPTHLIKTRGQQATLRCSPISGHTSVYWYQQALGLGLQFLLWYDEGEERNRGNFPPRFSGRQFPNYSSELNVNALELEDSALYLCASSLDDRGRNTEAFFGQGTRLTVV.

The chain is built from TRBV5-6 and TRBJ2-5; perhaps TRBD2 as D (5 bases). CDR1 is SGHDT, CDR2 YYEEEE, per germline. Between the trimmed V and J ends, which lost 3 bases and 5 bases, there was a span of 17 bases. This CDR3 comprises 15 residues. Here the CDR3 DNA reads TGTGCCAGCAGCTGGGGTCCAGCGGCAAGCGAGACCCAGTACTTC. Protein product: CASSWGPAASETQYF.

The chain uses TRBV11-2 and TRBJ2-7; 10 positions agree with TRBD1. The CDR3 has 15 amino acids. Trimming removed 0 bases from V and 8 bases from J; junction bases left unmatched: 7. CDR1 SGHAT and CDR2 FQNNGV come from the germline V gene. This CDR3 is CASSLEPGQGHKQYF. The CDR3 DNA follows: TGTGCCAGCAGCTTAGAACCGGGACAGGGGCATAAGCAGTACTTC.

The chain joins TRBV20-1 to TRBJ2-3; D tentatively reads TRBD1 or TRBD2 (6 bases each). V was shortened by 3 bases and J by 4 bases, with 11 bases between the two germline ends. This CDR3 region has 13 residues. Germline assignment: CDR1 DFQATT and CDR2 SNEGSKA (reference sequence). The CDR3 nucleotides read TGCAGTGCTAGGCCGGGGGCGGCAGATACGCAGTATTTT. Residues: CSARPGAADTQYF.

This clonotype was detected only a few times. The rearrangement links TRBV2 to TRBJ2-7; TRBD1 might be the D (6 bases). The germline CDR1 and CDR2 sequences are SNHLY and FYNNEI. V was cut by 7 bases and J by 4 bases, with 11 bases left in between. The CDR3 totals 12 residues. CDR3 protein: CASKSGVYEQYF. The CDR3 DNA reads as TGTGCCAGCAAATCAGGGGTGTACGAGCAGTACTTC. Based on the CDR3 plus reference TRBV2 and TRBJ2-7, the full variable domain is EPEVTQTPSHQVTQMGQEVILRCVPISNHLYFYWYRQILGQKVEFLVSFYNNEISEKSEIFDDQFSVERPDGSNFTLKIRSTKLEDSAMYFCASKSGVYEQYFGPGTRLTVT.

The chain carries TRBV19 and TRBJ1-5, with 8 positions matching TRBD1. The CDR3 is made up of 14 amino acids. J lost 6 bases, V lost 4 bases, and 5 bases had no gene match. Germline CDR1 and CDR2: LNHDA and SQIVND (reference sequence). The CDR3 DNA reads as TGTGCCAGTAGTAACGCAGGGGGCGGTCAGCCCCAGCATTTT. Protein product: CASSNAGGGQPQHF.

This clonotype appeared a few times. The chain uses TRBV7-8 and TRBJ2-5, with 8 positions matching TRBD2. With V trimmed by 1 base and J by 2 bases, 15 bases remained unmatched. The CDR3 extends over 19 amino acids. From germline, CDR1 is SGHVS and CDR2 FQNEAQ. Here the CDR3 DNA reads TGTGCCAGCAGCTTAGTCGGAGAGATCCAAGCGGGAGCTCAAGAGACCCAGTACTTC. Translation: CASSLVGEIQAGAQETQYF.

This clonotype was recorded at least ten times. The rearrangement uses TRBV12-3 or TRBV12-4 and TRBJ2-7, with no clear D. Trimming shortened V by 1 base and J by 3 bases, and 7 bases separated the two germline ends. The length of the CDR3 is 13 residues. CDR3 protein: CASSLVAGYEQYF. The CDR3 region has the DNA TGTGCCAGCAGTTTAGTCGCAGGCTACGAGCAGTACTTC.

The chain links TRBV20-1 to TRBJ2-1; the match to TRBD1 covers 8 bases. CDR1 and CDR2 (germline): DFQATT, SNEGSKA (reference sequence). With 1 base clipped from V and 5 bases from J, the junction kept 10 bases outside the gene matches. The CDR3 runs 16 residues. This CDR3 reads CSARVSQRTGNNEQFF. In DNA form, the CDR3 reads TGCAGTGCTAGAGTGTCGCAGAGGACAGGGAACAATGAGCAGTTCTTC.

The CDR3 region is CASSSTKTGPMNTEAFF. The DNA of the CDR3 is TGTGCCAGCAGCTCAACAAAGACAGGCCCGATGAACACTGAAGCTTTCTTT. This chain joins TRBV5-5 and TRBJ1-1, with a tentative D call TRBD1 (6 bases). The germline gives CDR1 SGHKS, CDR2 YYEKEE (reference sequence). The V gene lost 3 bases and the J gene lost 0 bases, with 18 bases spanning the gap. This CDR3 is 17 amino acids long.